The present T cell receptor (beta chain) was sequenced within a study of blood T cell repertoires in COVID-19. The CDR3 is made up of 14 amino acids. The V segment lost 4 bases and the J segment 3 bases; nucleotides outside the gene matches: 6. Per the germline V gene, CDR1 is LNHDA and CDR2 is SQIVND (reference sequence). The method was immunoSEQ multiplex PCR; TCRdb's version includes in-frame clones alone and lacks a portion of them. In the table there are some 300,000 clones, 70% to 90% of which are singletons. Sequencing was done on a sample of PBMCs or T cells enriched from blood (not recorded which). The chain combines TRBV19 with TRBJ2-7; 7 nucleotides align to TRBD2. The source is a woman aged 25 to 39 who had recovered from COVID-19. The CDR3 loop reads CASSTTGLVYEQYF. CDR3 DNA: TGTGCCAGTAGTACCACCGGACTAGTCTACGAGCAGTACTTC. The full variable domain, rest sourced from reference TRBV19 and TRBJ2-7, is DGGITQSPKYLFRKEGQNVTLSCEQNLNHDAMYWYRQDPGQGLRLIYYSQIVNDFQKGDIAEGYSVSREKKESFPLTVTSAQKNPTAFYLCASSTTGLVYEQYFGPGTRLTVT.